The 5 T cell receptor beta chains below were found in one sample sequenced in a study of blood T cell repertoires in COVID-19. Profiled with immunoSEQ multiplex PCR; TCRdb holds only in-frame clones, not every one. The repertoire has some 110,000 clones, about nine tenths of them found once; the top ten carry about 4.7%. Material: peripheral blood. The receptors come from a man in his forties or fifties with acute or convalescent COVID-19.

The CDR3 here is CASSVRGGYGYTF. The DNA of the CDR3 is TGTGCCAGCAGCGTTAGAGGGGGATATGGCTACACCTTC. J is TRBJ1-2 and V is TRBV9; perhaps TRBD1 as D (6 bases). In germline, CDR1 is SGDLS, CDR2 YYNGEE. V was cut by 2 bases and J by 5 bases, with 10 bases left in between. There are 13 residues in the CDR3.

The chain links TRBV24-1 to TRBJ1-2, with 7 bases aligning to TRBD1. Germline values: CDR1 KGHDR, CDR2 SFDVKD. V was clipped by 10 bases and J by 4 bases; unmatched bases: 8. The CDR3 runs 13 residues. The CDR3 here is CATSGRGFYGYTF. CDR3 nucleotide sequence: TGTGCCACGTCGGGCAGGGGGTTCTATGGCTACACCTTC.

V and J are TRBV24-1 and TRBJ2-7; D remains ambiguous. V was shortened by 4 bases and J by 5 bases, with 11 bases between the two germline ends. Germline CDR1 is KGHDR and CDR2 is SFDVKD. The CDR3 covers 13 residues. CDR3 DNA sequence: TGTGCCACCAGTGACGGTAGCCAGAACGAGCAGTACTTC. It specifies CATSDGSQNEQYF.

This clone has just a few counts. Written as DNA, the CDR3 is TGTGCCAGTAGTATCGGAGGGATCAATAATTCACCCCTCCACTTT. The encoded protein is CASSIGGINNSPLHF. The chain has TRBV19 and TRBJ1-6; D not certain. Germline V gene sequence: CDR1 LNHDA, CDR2 SQIVND (reference sequence). Trimming removed 3 bases at V and 5 bases at J, with 11 bases between. This CDR3 is built from 15 residues.

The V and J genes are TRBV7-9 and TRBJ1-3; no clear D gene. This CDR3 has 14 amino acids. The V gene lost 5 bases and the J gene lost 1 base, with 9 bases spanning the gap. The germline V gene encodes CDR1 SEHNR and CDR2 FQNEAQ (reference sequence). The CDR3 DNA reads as TGTGCCAGCAGCCAAGGAGAATCTGGAAACACCATATATTTT. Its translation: CASSQGESGNTIYF.